The 10 T cell receptor beta chains given below trace back to one sample, sequenced in a study of patients and donors after allogeneic stem cell transplantation. A single record per CDR3 protein comes from TCRdb applying MiXCR to the RT-PCR reads. The table lists tens of thousands of distinct CDR3 sequences, 10% to 15% of them singletons. The sequenced sample consisted of blood, either unsorted or a sorted T cell fraction (not recorded which). The receptor set was obtained from a human donor who was either an allogeneic HSCT recipient or a stem cell or donor lymphocyte infusion donor (not recorded which). It is not recorded whose cells these are; they may come from a transplant donor.

This clonotype was counted a few times. The rearrangement joins TRBV10-3 to TRBJ2-1, with a possible D match to TRBD2 (5 bases). The CDR3 spans 12 residues. Germline V gene lookup returns CDR1 ENHRY and CDR2 SYGVKD. The V and J ends lost 2 bases and 10 bases respectively, with 9 bases between them. As DNA, the CDR3 is TGTGCCATCAGTGAGCGAGGCGGGGAGCAGTTCTTC. This translates into CAISERGGEQFF.

The chain has TRBV5-1 and TRBJ2-7; D is possibly TRBD1 or TRBD2 (6 bases each). The CDR3 has 14 amino acids. V lost 0 bases to trimming and J lost 2 bases, with 9 bases between them. CDR1 is SGHRS, CDR2 YFSETQ, per germline. The CDR3 DNA sequence: TGCGCCAGCAGCTTGGACAGGGAGGCCTACGAGCAGTACTTC. It specifies CASSLDREAYEQYF. Drawing the rest from reference TRBV5-1 and TRBJ2-7, the complete variable domain is KAGVTQTPRYLIKTRGQQVTLSCSPISGHRSVSWYQQTPGQGLQFLFEYFSETQRNKGNFPGRFSGRQFSNSRSEMNVSTLELGDSALYLCASSLDREAYEQYFGPGTRLTVT.

This chain links TRBV18 with TRBJ2-7; D is ambiguous. Trimming cost V 0 bases and J 3 bases, with 6 bases left between them. The CDR3 extends over 13 amino acids. CDR1 is KGHSH and CDR2 is LQKENI in the germline V gene. The CDR3 DNA reads TGTGCCAGCTCACCACCAGGAGACTACGAGCAGTACTTC. This encodes CASSPPGDYEQYF.

This clonotype was observed a few times. The chain has TRBV30 and TRBJ1-2, with D possibly being TRBD1 (5 bases). With 1 base removed from V and 2 bases from J, the gap between germline ends came to 11 bases. The germline gives CDR1 GTSNPN, CDR2 SVGIG (reference sequence). There are 14 residues in the CDR3. CDR3: CAWSGPGKNYGYTF. In nucleotides, the CDR3 is TGTGCCTGGAGTGGGCCAGGGAAAAACTATGGCTACACCTTC.

As DNA, the CDR3 is TGTGCCAGCAGTTCTGGCCCAGGGGCCCAAGAGACCCAGTACTTC. Translated: CASSSGPGAQETQYF. The chain carries TRBV27 and TRBJ2-5; a possible D gene is TRBD1 (6 bases). Germline CDR1 and CDR2: MNHEY and SMNVEV (reference sequence). CDR3 size: 15 residues. Trimming cost V 4 bases and J 1 base, with 13 bases left between them.

The CDR3 here is CASSQAVSYEQYF. The DNA for the CDR3 is TGTGCCAGCAGCCAAGCAGTCTCCTACGAGCAGTACTTC. This rearrangement joins TRBV3-1 to TRBJ2-7; D is unresolved. V lost 1 base, J lost 0 bases, and 4 bases lay in between. Germline CDR1 is LGHDT and CDR2 is YNNKEL (reference sequence). The CDR3 runs to 13 residues.

The chain is built from TRBV7-2 and TRBJ2-1, with 14 positions matching TRBD2. V shed 4 bases and J 8 bases; nucleotides not matched to a gene: 1. CDR3 length: 14 amino acids. CDR1 and CDR2 from the germline V gene are SGHTA and FQGNSA. In DNA, the CDR3 is TGTGCCAGCAGCTCGGGACTAGCGGGGGATGAGCAGTTCTTC. Protein product: CASSSGLAGDEQFF.

This clonotype showed up many times. The rearrangement joins TRBV29-1 to TRBJ1-2; 7 nucleotides line up with TRBD1. V lost 7 bases and J lost 11; bases outside the gene matches: 16. The germline gives CDR1 SQVTM, CDR2 ANQGSEA. This CDR3 is built from 13 residues. The CDR3 nucleotides are TGCAGCGCCAAGGGGGCGGACGTATTAGAGTACACCTTC. It codes for CSAKGADVLEYTF.

This clonotype is medium-sized within its sample. The rearrangement uses TRBV29-1 and TRBJ1-2, with unresolved D. The germline V gene has CDR1 SQVTM and CDR2 ANQGSEA. This CDR3 comprises 13 residues. The germline V and J ends were trimmed by 5 bases and 9 bases, with 19 bases remaining between them. Here the CDR3 reads CSVTTAPTNSYTF. CDR3 DNA: TGCAGCGTTACGACGGCCCCCACTAACAGCTACACCTTC.

Turning to this clonotype: This may arise from a read error, as a much more abundant clone is one base away. This rearrangement joins TRBV5-6 to TRBJ1-2; no clear D. Germline CDR1 SGHDT, CDR2 YYEEEE. Trimming cost V 0 bases and J 6 bases, with 15 bases left between them. This CDR3 is built from 15 residues. The CDR3 loop is CASSLGRLGLDGYTF. As DNA, the CDR3 is TGTGCCAGCAGCTTGGGAAGGTTAGGGCTGGATGGCTACACCTTC.